This TCR beta chain was documented in a study of T-cell memory formation after mild COVID-19. The overall study: Clusters were largely donor specific. Study conclusions and caveats: The main location of contracting CD4+ clones was CM and EM, and that of contracting CD8+ clones was EMRA. Clones that shrank (day 15 to 85) were balanced CD4/CD8, whereas later expanders leaned CD4+. Some clones that responded turned up in pre-infection memory, which suggests that cross-reactive memory joined in.

Trimming pared 0 bases from V and 8 bases from J, leaving 5 bases between. The CDR3 extends over 13 amino acids. Germline V gene lookup returns CDR1 LNHNV and CDR2 YYDKDF (reference sequence). At least ten counts were recorded for this clonotype. Its cognate antigen is unknown. In TCRdb, the 5' RACE reads were re-called with MiXCR into one record per CDR3 protein. The sample includes more than 450,000 distinct CDR3 sequences, roughly 18% of them seen just once. The receptor was derived from an adult woman who had mild COVID-19 (a few samples of this study predate the infection). Cell type and time point are not known. Sequencing was done on a sample of PBMCs or a T cell subset sorted from them (not recorded which). This sequence joins TRBV15 and TRBJ1-6; D not resolved. CDR3 sequence (DNA): TGTGCCACCAGCAGAGATCAGGATTCACCCCTCCACTTT. Protein: CATSRDQDSPLHF.